The 23 T cell receptor beta chains in this list originate from one sample, sequenced in a study of T cells after yellow fever vaccination (dated by TCRdb to the late 2010s). The sample's treatment or condition label, decoded: live attenuated yellow fever vaccine strain. Library method: 5' RACE. Data came from an Illumina HiSeq 2500. TCRdb trimmed the raw reads at Q25, called clones with MiXCR and kept productive beta chains. Each CDR3 protein appears once, grouped with its most common genes and DNA. The sample records just under 600,000 distinct CDR3 sequences, approximately 13% of which are singletons. About 14% of the sample belongs to the ten largest clones. The specimen was PBMCs, collected on the day of the yellow fever booster vaccination. These TCRs come from a man aged 30 to 39 who received the YFV17D yellow fever vaccine.

The chain joins TRBV24-1 to TRBJ2-3, with 9 positions matching TRBD2. Germline V CDR1 and CDR2: KGHDR, SFDVKD. V shed 7 bases, J shed 2 bases, and the junction held 12 bases outside the gene matches. The CDR3 runs to 17 residues. The CDR3 region has the DNA TGTGCCACCAGGGAGCTTAGGGCGGGAGGGCCCACAGATACGCAGTATTTT. This encodes CATRELRAGGPTDTQYF.

This clonotype has just a few counts. The chain links TRBV5-6 to TRBJ1-2; TRBD1 might be the D (6 bases). There are 13 residues in the CDR3. The germline V and J ends were trimmed by 5 bases and 8 bases, with 16 bases remaining between them. Germline CDR1 SGHDT, CDR2 YYEEEE. The DNA for the CDR3 is TGTGCCAGCAGTGCTTGGGGACAAAGCGGCTACACCTTC. Protein product: CASSAWGQSGYTF.

The chain is built from TRBV12-3 or TRBV12-4 and TRBJ2-1; 7 bases are shared with TRBD2. CDR3 length: 15 amino acids. J lost 6 bases, V lost 2 bases, and 7 bases had no gene match. CDR3: CASSLSSAGLNEQFF. CDR3 in DNA: TGTGCCAGCAGTTTAAGTTCAGCGGGACTCAATGAGCAGTTCTTC.

The J gene is TRBJ1-1, the V gene TRBV7-9; D perhaps matches TRBD1 (6 bases). The V and J ends lost 5 bases and 2 bases respectively, with 9 bases between them. Germline CDR1 and CDR2: SEHNR and FQNEAQ (reference sequence). CDR3 length: 13 residues. This chain's CDR3 is CASSDRPNTEAFF. CDR3 nucleotides: TGTGCCAGCAGCGACAGGCCAAACACTGAAGCTTTCTTT.

This clonotype has more than one count but fewer than ten. The V call is TRBV19, the J call TRBJ1-5, with 12 nucleotides matching TRBD1. Germline trimming cut 7 bases from V and 2 bases from J; bases unmatched to any gene: 12. The CDR3 length is 18 residues. Germline V gene lookup returns CDR1 LNHDA and CDR2 SQIVND (reference sequence). The chain's CDR3 is CASTSTGTGGAGNQPQHF. The CDR3 bases are TGTGCCAGTACCTCAACCGGGACAGGGGGCGCCGGCAATCAGCCCCAGCATTTT.

This clonotype appeared a few times. The rearrangement joins TRBV5-4 to TRBJ2-1, with TRBD2 matching 7 bases. Germline values: CDR1 SGHNT, CDR2 YYREEE (reference sequence). V lost 3 bases, J lost 4 bases, and 7 bases stayed unmatched. The CDR3 spans 15 residues. DNA of the CDR3: TGTGCCAGCAGCTCGGGACTATTGTCTTACAATGAGCAGTTCTTC. Residues: CASSSGLLSYNEQFF.

This clonotype was observed a handful of times. The gene calls are TRBV6-1 and TRBJ2-3; 10 bases agree with TRBD2. The CDR3 covers 16 residues. With V trimmed by 4 bases and J by 4 bases, 8 bases remained unmatched. CDR1 MNHNS and CDR2 SASEGT come from the germline V gene. CDR3 region: CASSASSGSTADTQYF. The CDR3 nucleotides are TGTGCCAGCAGTGCCTCTAGCGGGAGTACCGCAGATACGCAGTATTTT.

This clonotype was recorded a few times. J is TRBJ2-7 and V is TRBV29-1; D is unresolved. V gave up 7 bases and J gave up 5 bases, with 15 bases separating them. The CDR3 runs 12 residues. From germline, CDR1 is SQVTM and CDR2 ANQGSEA. As DNA, the CDR3 is TGCAGCGCCATAGCTGGGGTGAACGAGCAGTACTTC. This codes for CSAIAGVNEQYF.

The chain employs TRBV28 and TRBJ1-5, with D hard to call. Germline values: CDR1 MDHEN, CDR2 SYDVKM. This CDR3 is built from 13 residues. Trimming took 8 bases from V and 3 from J, leaving 11 bases between them. CDR3 bases: TGTGCCAGCCGAGGACCTACCAATCAGCCCCAGCATTTT. Amino acid sequence: CASRGPTNQPQHF.

This clonotype has at least ten counts. The V and J genes are TRBV5-1 and TRBJ2-1; 8 bases are a match to TRBD2. Germline assignment: CDR1 SGHRS and CDR2 YFSETQ. The CDR3 covers 19 residues. The junction had 12 bases not matched to a gene; V was cut back by 1 base and J by 0 bases. CDR3 protein: CASSLRPAGALSSYNEQFF. In DNA form, the CDR3 reads TGCGCCAGCAGCTTGCGGCCAGCGGGAGCCCTGAGCTCCTACAATGAGCAGTTCTTC.

This clonotype was seen a handful of times. The chain has TRBV28 and TRBJ2-7; unclear D gene. The CDR3 is 11 amino acids. Between the trimmed V and J ends, which lost 6 bases and 9 bases, there was a span of 12 bases. Germline V gene data show CDR1 as MDHEN and CDR2 as SYDVKM. The CDR3 nucleotides are TGTGCCAGCAGCACCTCTCTCTGGCAGTACTTC. Its translation: CASSTSLWQYF.

There are a few counts of this clonotype. The rearrangement links TRBV6-1 to TRBJ2-1; D tentatively reads TRBD1 or TRBD2 (5 bases each). V lost 8 bases, J lost 5 bases, and 16 bases lay in between. Per the germline V gene, CDR1 is MNHNS and CDR2 is SASEGT. This CDR3 spans 14 amino acids. This chain's CDR3 is CASARGEQHNEQFF. The CDR3, as DNA: TGTGCCAGCGCTAGAGGGGAACAGCACAATGAGCAGTTCTTC.

V is TRBV19 and J is TRBJ2-4, with 8 bases lining up with TRBD1. The CDR3 runs 15 residues. From germline, CDR1 is LNHDA and CDR2 SQIVND (reference sequence). The V segment lost 5 bases and the J segment 6 bases; nucleotides outside the gene matches: 9. In nucleotides, the CDR3 is TGTGCCAGTAGTGAGAACCAGGGGGCAACAAACATTCAGTACTTC. This sequence encodes CASSENQGATNIQYF.

This chain uses TRBV5-1 with TRBJ2-5; maybe TRBD1 (6 bases). Deletions cut 4 bases from V and 5 bases from J, with 12 bases between. CDR1 SGHRS and CDR2 YFSETQ come from the germline V gene. This CDR3 spans 13 amino acids. The CDR3 sequence is CASSTRGAETQYF. The DNA of the CDR3 is TGCGCCAGCAGCACCAGGGGCGCTGAGACCCAGTACTTC.

This clonotype has more than one count but fewer than ten. This rearrangement joins TRBV7-2 to TRBJ2-7, with 7 bases identical to TRBD2. Germline-derived CDR1 and CDR2 are SGHTA and FQGNSA. V lost 5 bases and J lost 2; bases outside the gene matches: 9. CDR3 length: 15 residues. The CDR3 here is CASSHLTSVTYEQYF. DNA for the CDR3: TGTGCCAGCAGCCATCTTACTAGCGTTACCTACGAGCAGTACTTC.

There are a few counts of this clonotype. This chain connects TRBV25-1 to TRBJ2-7; TRBD2 matches at 11 bases. CDR1 is MGHDK and CDR2 is SYGVNS in the germline V gene. Unmatched junction bases numbered 4, after V lost 4 bases and J lost 5 bases. This CDR3 spans 14 amino acids. The CDR3 reads CASSVAGGHDEQYF. The CDR3 bases are TGTGCCAGCAGTGTAGCGGGAGGGCACGACGAGCAGTACTTC.

This clonotype appeared once. The gene calls are TRBV29-1 and TRBJ2-7; either TRBD1 or TRBD2 may supply D (5 bases each). V was trimmed by 6 bases and J by 6 bases, leaving 12 bases between them. The length of the CDR3 is 11 residues. CDR1 SQVTM and CDR2 ANQGSEA come from the germline V gene. CDR3: CSVLRGGEQYF. In DNA form, the CDR3 reads TGCAGCGTCCTTCGTGGGGGCGAGCAGTACTTC.

The chain employs TRBV5-6 and TRBJ2-2, with TRBD1 identical over 8 bases. The V and J ends lost 1 base and 7 bases, in that order; junction bases with no gene match: 9. CDR3 length equals 16 residues. The germline V gene encodes CDR1 SGHDT and CDR2 YYEEEE. This CDR3 is CASSLMVRGPIGELFF. In nucleotides, the CDR3 is TGTGCCAGCAGCTTGATGGTCAGGGGGCCCATCGGGGAGCTGTTTTTT.

Only a few counts were recorded for this clonotype. This rearrangement joins TRBV6-5 to TRBJ1-5, with D possibly TRBD1 on 6 matching bases. V lost 2 bases and J lost 2, with 19 bases in between. This CDR3 region has 18 residues. Per the germline V gene, CDR1 is MNHEY and CDR2 is SVGAGI. The DNA of the CDR3 is TGTGCCAGCAGTTACCCCCCAGGGGAAGGATCGGGCAATCAGCCCCAGCATTTT. This codes for CASSYPPGEGSGNQPQHF.

The chain is built from TRBV6-5 and TRBJ2-7, with D uncertain. V shed 4 bases and J shed 5 bases, with 21 bases lying between them. The CDR3 runs to 16 residues. Germline CDR1 is MNHEY and CDR2 is SVGAGI. Here the CDR3 reads CASSSDTPYPENEQYF. In nucleotides, the CDR3 is TGTGCCAGCAGTTCCGATACACCCTACCCTGAGAACGAGCAGTACTTC.

The chain links TRBV6-5 to TRBJ1-1; 10 positions match TRBD1. The length of the CDR3 is 16 residues. With 2 bases clipped from V and 3 bases from J, the junction kept 6 bases outside the gene matches. Germline assignment: CDR1 MNHEY and CDR2 SVGAGI. The CDR3 spells CASSYARDRGDTEAFF. The CDR3 nucleotides read TGTGCCAGCAGTTACGCCCGGGACAGGGGAGACACTGAAGCTTTCTTT.

This chain joins TRBV4-1 and TRBJ2-2; no reliable D call. Trimming shortened V by 0 bases and J by 1 base, and 9 bases separated the two germline ends. There are 16 residues in the CDR3. CDR1 is MGHRA and CDR2 is YSYEKL in the germline V gene. The CDR3: CASSQDPTENTGELFF. The CDR3 DNA sequence: TGCGCCAGCAGCCAAGATCCCACAGAGAACACCGGGGAGCTGTTTTTT.

This chain connects TRBV2 to TRBJ2-7, with D uncertain. The V gene's germline CDR1 is SNHLY and CDR2 FYNNEI. The CDR3 spans 15 residues. V lost 1 base and J lost 2, with 12 bases in between. DNA for the CDR3: TGTGCCAGCAGTGAAGGGGTAACCGTCACCTACGAGCAGTACTTC. Its protein product is CASSEGVTVTYEQYF.